This TCR beta chain appears in the sequencing data of a study of CD8+ T cells in alopecia areata. Across the whole study: Twice a day, 5 to 10 mg of oral tofacitinib was administered to treated patients. Study-level points and caveats: A large proportion of expanded lesional clones were detected persisting in scalp and blood during tofacitinib.

On this clone itself: Antigen: not known.

This CDR3 spans 14 amino acids. V was clipped by 7 bases and J by 4 bases, with 17 bases between them. The germline CDR1 and CDR2 sequences are WSHSY and SAAADI. cDNA reverse transcribed from extracted RNA served as the sequencing template. This table comes from immunoSEQ multiplex PCR, and its TCRdb copy is limited to in-frame clones, with some not included. The sample has 150,000 to 200,000 clones, 58% seen once. Treatment: oral pan-JAK inhibitor, 5-10 mg twice daily. Punch biopsies of lesional scalp, plus peripheral blood, were taken from alopecia areata patients. The gene calls are TRBV10-2 and TRBJ2-7; D is perhaps TRBD2 (6 bases). The source of this sequence is a human donor with alopecia areata. The sample was CD8+ T cells sorted from blood, taken at week 24, from a patient treated with tofacitinib. The CDR3 sequence: CASIQTSFTYEQYF. The DNA for the CDR3 is TGCGCCAGCATTCAAACTAGCTTCACGTACGAGCAGTACTTC.